Following are 32 T cell receptor beta chains from one sample sequenced in a study of shared clonotypes between healthy human individuals. The assay was immunoSEQ multiplex PCR, and TCRdb's table has in-frame clones only and misses some. This sample has more than 1 million clones, with about 80% found just once. The specimen sequenced was memory CD4+ T cells from PBMCs. Subset: CD45RA-negative fraction. Receptors originate from a young man in good health. Some clones in this sample may be carry-over from other donors' samples.

V is TRBV18 and J is TRBJ2-3; 9 nucleotides agree with TRBD1. The CDR3 length is 18 residues. CDR1 and CDR2 from the germline V gene are KGHSH and LQKENI. V was clipped by 4 bases and J by 3 bases; unmatched bases: 14. CDR3 loop: CASSHVPGQGGSTDTQYF. In DNA, the CDR3 is TGTGCCAGCTCACATGTCCCGGGACAGGGAGGAAGTACAGATACGCAGTATTTT. Using reference TRBV18 and TRBJ2-3 for the parts outside the CDR3, the full variable domain is NAGVMQNPRHLVRRRGQEARLRCSPMKGHSHVYWYRQLPEEGLKFMVYLQKENIIDESGMPKERFSAEFPKEGPSILRIQQVVRGDSAAYFCASSHVPGQGGSTDTQYFGPGTRLTVL.

A word on this clone: Different DNA sequences within this sample yield the same CDR3. The CDR3 DNA is TGTGCCAGCAGCCGCGGACTCAACTATGGCTACACCTTC. It encodes CASSRGLNYGYTF. The genes are TRBV28 and TRBJ1-2; no definite D call. The CDR3 sequence is 13 residues long. The germline CDR1 and CDR2 sequences are MDHEN and SYDVKM. The V end was cut by 6 bases, the J end by 2 bases, with 10 bases between.

The V gene is TRBV7-2, the J gene TRBJ2-1; tentatively, D is TRBD1 (5 bases). V was cut by 6 bases and J by 9 bases, with 24 bases left in between. In germline, CDR1 is SGHTA, CDR2 FQGNSA. The CDR3 spans 16 residues. Here the CDR3 DNA reads TGTGCCAGCAGTTCACTCCTTGTGAAGCCTAGGGGTGAGCAGTTCTTC. Residues: CASSSLLVKPRGEQFF.

This rearrangement joins TRBV5-4 to TRBJ2-7; D remains unclear. The CDR3 runs to 11 residues. Germline-derived CDR1 and CDR2 are SGHNT and YYREEE (reference sequence). V was cut by 4 bases and J by 3 bases, with 5 bases left in between. The CDR3 region has the DNA TGTGCCAGCAGCCAGAACTACGAGCAGTACTTC. Its protein is CASSQNYEQYF.

J is TRBJ2-7 and V is TRBV5-1; the D gene is possibly TRBD1 (5 bases). The CDR3 sequence is 15 residues long. Trimming took 4 bases from V and 1 from J, leaving 15 bases between them. Germline CDR1 reads SGHRS; CDR2 reads YFSETQ. The CDR3 region has the DNA TGCGCCAGCAGCCCTAGGGGCGACCCATCCTACGAGCAGTACTTC. Translated: CASSPRGDPSYEQYF.

The chain carries TRBV7-2 and TRBJ2-5; the match to TRBD1 covers 8 bases. The end of the DNA fits TRBJ2-7 better, so the J call may be wrong. This CDR3 comprises 13 residues. Germline V gene data show CDR1 as SGHTA and CDR2 as FQGNSA. CDR3 bases: TGTGCCAGCAGTCCGGACAGGGACTACGAGCAGTACTTC. Translation gives CASSPDRDYEQYF.

There are a few counts of this clone. The rearrangement uses TRBV6-6 and TRBJ1-1, with D uncertain. The CDR3 totals 14 residues. The germline V gene encodes CDR1 MNHNY and CDR2 SVGAGI (reference sequence). Trimming stripped 2 bases from V and 11 bases from J, with 18 bases between. The CDR3 is CASSYKRIEGSAFF. The CDR3 nucleotides are TGTGCCAGCAGTTACAAAAGGATCGAAGGGAGCGCTTTCTTT.

The chain joins TRBV7-8 to TRBJ2-2; maybe TRBD1 (5 bases). The CDR3 runs 15 residues. Germline V CDR1 and CDR2: SGHVS, FQNEAQ. Trimming left V 5 bases short and J 4 bases short, with 14 bases between. The CDR3 sequence is CASSAAFTGTGELFF. CDR3 DNA sequence: TGTGCCAGCAGCGCAGCCTTCACAGGCACCGGGGAGCTGTTTTTT.

This sequence joins TRBV5-6 and TRBJ2-3; the D gene is possibly TRBD2 (7 bases). Per the germline V gene, CDR1 is SGHDT and CDR2 is YYEEEE. V dropped 4 bases and J dropped 8 bases, with 17 bases sitting between them. This CDR3 is built from 14 residues. The CDR3 spells CASSPQGGGGTQYF. DNA of the CDR3: TGTGCCAGCAGCCCCCAAGGGGGGGGAGGTACGCAGTATTTT.

The rearrangement uses TRBV5-4 and TRBJ2-2; TRBD1 agrees at 9 bases. This CDR3 is built from 15 residues. The germline V gene has CDR1 SGHNT and CDR2 YYREEE (reference sequence). V shed 4 bases and J 0 bases; nucleotides not matched to a gene: 1. The CDR3 reads CASSRQGANTGELFF. CDR3 in DNA: TGTGCCAGCAGCCGACAGGGGGCGAACACCGGGGAGCTGTTTTTT.

The chain couples TRBV28 to TRBJ1-3; D call uncertain. The germline V gene encodes CDR1 MDHEN and CDR2 SYDVKM. The CDR3 is made up of 12 amino acids. V shed 2 bases and J shed 7 bases, with 6 bases lying between them. Here the CDR3 reads CASSLRVNTIYF. The CDR3, as DNA: TGTGCCAGCAGTTTAAGGGTTAACACCATATATTTT. Variable domain in full (rest from reference TRBV28 and TRBJ1-3): DVKVTQSSRYLVKRTGEKVFLECVQDMDHENMFWYRQDPGLGLRLIYFSYDVKMKEKGDIPEGYSVSREKKERFSLILESASTNQTSMYLCASSLRVNTIYFGEGSWLTVV.

The chain recombines TRBV5-1 with TRBJ1-3; possibly TRBD1 for D (6 bases). The V and J ends lost 3 bases and 0 bases respectively, with 10 bases between them. Germline V lookup: CDR1 SGHRS, CDR2 YFSETQ. CDR3 length: 15 residues. CDR3 protein: CASSSTGNSGNTIYF. The CDR3 DNA follows: TGCGCCAGCAGCTCCACAGGGAACTCTGGAAACACCATATATTTT.

The chain links TRBV6-4 to TRBJ2-6; tentatively, D is TRBD1 (6 bases). CDR1 is MRHNA and CDR2 is SNTAGT in the germline V gene. The CDR3 covers 17 residues. V lost 5 bases to trimming and J lost 4 bases, with 18 bases between them. The CDR3 nucleotides read TGTGCCAGCAGTTCCGAGTCAGGGGTTACAGGGGCCAACGTCCTGACTTTC. This translates into CASSSESGVTGANVLTF.

Comments on this clone: Additional DNA sequences in this sample encode the identical CDR3. The chain is built from TRBV19 and TRBJ1-2; no reliable D call. Trimming cost V 3 bases and J 4 bases, with 6 bases left between them. The CDR3 consists of 12 residues. From germline, CDR1 is LNHDA and CDR2 SQIVND (reference sequence). The CDR3 DNA reads as TGTGCCAGTAGTATTCGGGGCTATGGCTACACCTTC. Amino acid sequence: CASSIRGYGYTF.

The chain joins TRBV5-4 to TRBJ1-4, with TRBD1 identical over 10 bases. There are 14 residues in the CDR3. Per the germline V gene, CDR1 is SGHNT and CDR2 is YYREEE (reference sequence). Trimming removed 2 bases from V and 8 bases from J; junction bases left unmatched: 3. DNA of the CDR3: TGTGCCAGCAGCTTAAAGACAGGGGGCGAAAAACTGTTTTTT. This translates into CASSLKTGGEKLFF.

This chain joins TRBV2 and TRBJ2-7; D ambiguous. Germline CDR1 and CDR2: SNHLY and FYNNEI. The germline V and J ends were trimmed by 1 base and 7 bases, with 5 bases remaining between them. The CDR3 is made up of 11 amino acids. The CDR3 bases are TGTGCCAGCAGTGAAGTGAGGGAGCAGTACTTC. Translation: CASSEVREQYF.

The chain combines TRBV18 with TRBJ2-7; weak D call: TRBD1 (5 bases). Per germline, CDR1 KGHSH and CDR2 LQKENI. The CDR3 consists of 13 residues. With 6 bases removed from V and 2 bases from J, the gap between germline ends came to 11 bases. CDR3 in amino acids: CASSRTLTYEQYF. The CDR3 DNA sequence: TGTGCCAGCTCGCGGACACTGACCTACGAGCAGTACTTC.

The chain couples TRBV6-5 to TRBJ1-4; D is ambiguous. Germline CDR1 reads MNHEY; CDR2 reads SVGAGI. Trimming removed 6 bases from V and 8 bases from J, with 16 bases in between. This CDR3 is built from 14 residues. CDR3 region: CASRAGTMGEKLFF. The CDR3 DNA reads TGTGCCAGCAGGGCAGGAACAATGGGGGAAAAACTGTTTTTT.

The V and J genes are TRBV7-2 and TRBJ2-7; D is possibly TRBD1 (5 bases). V was clipped by 5 bases and J by 3 bases, with 20 bases between them. The germline V gene has CDR1 SGHTA and CDR2 FQGNSA. This CDR3 spans 16 amino acids. The DNA for the CDR3 is TGTGCCAGCAGCCTAAGGGGCTCCCACGGTTACTACGAGCAGTACTTC. It is translated as CASSLRGSHGYYEQYF.

The chain recombines TRBV7-2 with TRBJ1-3, with D hard to call. Germline V lookup: CDR1 SGHTA, CDR2 FQGNSA. Trimming took off 2 bases at V and 4 bases at J, with 15 bases between the two ends. The CDR3 has 16 residues. The CDR3 DNA is TGTGCCAGCAGCTTAAACGGGCCTAGGACGGGAAACACCATATATTTT. Protein product: CASSLNGPRTGNTIYF.

This clone turned up a few times. The rearrangement uses TRBV7-9 and TRBJ2-5; 11 nucleotides match TRBD1. Germline V gene data show CDR1 as SEHNR and CDR2 as FQNEAQ (reference sequence). J gave up 4 bases and V 4 bases, and 14 bases lay outside the gene matches. This CDR3 is 18 amino acids long. The CDR3 loop is CASSSSPGQGGKGETQYF. CDR3 bases: TGTGCCAGCAGCTCTTCGCCGGGACAGGGGGGAAAAGGAGAGACCCAGTACTTC.

The V call is TRBV30, the J call TRBJ1-5; the match to TRBD1 covers 7 bases. Germline CDR1 GTSNPN, CDR2 SVGIG (reference sequence). This CDR3 comprises 14 residues. V lost 4 bases, J lost 4 bases, and 7 bases stayed unmatched. The CDR3 nucleotides read TGTGCCTGGACCCCGGGGACAGAGAATCAGCCCCAGCATTTT. It specifies CAWTPGTENQPQHF.

This sequence joins TRBV20-1 and TRBJ1-1; D unresolved. The CDR3 is made up of 11 amino acids. The V and J ends lost 0 bases and 5 bases respectively, with 4 bases between them. Germline V lookup: CDR1 DFQATT, CDR2 SNEGSKA (reference sequence). The CDR3 DNA reads as TGCAGTGCTAGAGATAAAACTGAAGCTTTCTTT. It translates to CSARDKTEAFF.

The rearrangement links TRBV10-3 to TRBJ1-3, with 8 bases matching TRBD1. From germline, CDR1 is ENHRY and CDR2 SYGVKD. The CDR3 is 14 residues long. Trimming took 10 bases from V and 3 from J; bases not matched to a gene: 8. The CDR3 DNA sequence: TGTGCCACCGCCCGGACAGGGTTTGGAAACACCATATATTTT. Amino acid sequence: CATARTGFGNTIYF.

This clone was counted only a few times. This chain uses TRBV5-1 with TRBJ1-4; D is unclear. V lost 9 bases to trimming and J lost 5 bases, with 17 bases between them. This CDR3 spans 14 amino acids. In germline, CDR1 is SGHRS, CDR2 YFSETQ. The CDR3 bases are TGCGCCACGTCGCCGGGCCTTGGCAATGAAAAACTGTTTTTT. Its translation: CATSPGLGNEKLFF.

The chain has TRBV4-1 and TRBJ1-4; possibly TRBD1 for D (5 bases). The V gene lost 1 base and the J gene lost 9 bases, with 15 bases spanning the gap. In germline, CDR1 is MGHRA, CDR2 YSYEKL. The CDR3 loop spans 15 amino acids. The CDR3 spells CASSQVAGQDKKLFF. For the CDR3, the DNA is TGCGCCAGCAGCCAAGTGGCAGGGCAGGATAAAAAACTGTTTTTT.

The chain carries TRBV29-1 and TRBJ1-2; the D gene is possibly TRBD1 (5 bases). CDR1 SQVTM and CDR2 ANQGSEA come from the germline V gene. The germline V and J ends were trimmed by 6 bases and 4 bases, with 21 bases remaining between them. This CDR3 spans 15 amino acids. In nucleotides, the CDR3 is TGCAGCGTCCAGGAATACTCAGGGTACGCCTATGGCTACACCTTC. It codes for CSVQEYSGYAYGYTF.

CDR3 sequence: CASSSREGISTDTQYF. The DNA of the CDR3 is TGTGCCAGCAGCTCTAGGGAAGGGATTAGCACAGATACGCAGTATTTT. The gene calls are TRBV2 and TRBJ2-3; no definite D call. The V and J ends lost 6 bases and 0 bases respectively, with 16 bases between them. The CDR3 extends over 16 amino acids. Germline V lookup: CDR1 SNHLY, CDR2 FYNNEI.

The chain uses TRBV5-1 and TRBJ2-1; weak D call: TRBD1 (5 bases). This CDR3 comprises 17 residues. Between the trimmed V and J ends, which lost 0 bases and 2 bases, there was a span of 15 bases. Germline values: CDR1 SGHRS, CDR2 YFSETQ. CDR3 in DNA: TGCGCCAGCAGCTTGGGGGGCTGGGGCCCCACCTACAATGAGCAGTTCTTC. Translating it yields CASSLGGWGPTYNEQFF.

This chain links TRBV13 with TRBJ2-7; D not resolved. The CDR3 runs 13 residues. The germline gives CDR1 PRHDT, CDR2 FYEKMQ (reference sequence). V lost 2 bases, J lost 5 bases, and 10 bases lay in between. The CDR3 nucleotides read TGTGCCAGCAGCTTATTCGGCCTCCACGAGCAGTACTTC. This translates into CASSLFGLHEQYF.

The chain couples TRBV5-1 to TRBJ2-7; 10 bases are shared with TRBD1. V lost 3 bases and J lost 6; bases outside the gene matches: 21. Germline lookup yields CDR1 SGHRS and CDR2 YFSETQ. The CDR3 spans 19 residues. This CDR3 is CASSWAAGTGVGFRVEQYF. The CDR3 DNA reads as TGCGCCAGCAGCTGGGCGGCCGGGACAGGGGTGGGATTTCGGGTCGAGCAGTACTTC.

The chain carries TRBV27 and TRBJ1-4, with D perhaps matching TRBD1 (5 bases). Germline V lookup: CDR1 MNHEY, CDR2 SMNVEV (reference sequence). The CDR3 has 13 residues. V lost 4 bases, J lost 8 bases, and 11 bases lay in between. In nucleotides, the CDR3 is TGTGCCAGCAGTTACGGGGGTTTGGAAAAACTGTTTTTT. It yields the protein CASSYGGLEKLFF.